The 9 T cell receptor beta chains below come from one sample, sequenced in a study of blood T cell repertoires in COVID-19. Sequencing used immunoSEQ multiplex PCR; TCRdb keeps in-frame clones, though not all of them. The data show tens of thousands of clones, with around 80% seen just once and approximately 15% held by the top ten. Material for sequencing was peripheral blood. The receptor source for this set is a woman older than 75 with active or convalescent COVID-19.

V usage is TRBV5-6 and J usage is TRBJ1-2, with 9 bases identical to TRBD1. The CDR3 is 13 amino acids. V shed 0 bases, J shed 7 bases, and the junction held 1 base outside the gene matches. Germline assignment: CDR1 SGHDT and CDR2 YYEEEE. The DNA of the CDR3 is TGTGCCAGCAGCTTGGGGACAGGGGTTGGCTACACCTTC. Encoded protein: CASSLGTGVGYTF.

V is TRBV4-2 and J is TRBJ1-4; D is perhaps TRBD1 (5 bases). V was trimmed by 4 bases and J by 5 bases, leaving 17 bases between them. Per germline, CDR1 LGHNA and CDR2 YNFKEQ. This CDR3 contains 16 residues. This CDR3 is CASSLSGVALNEKLFF. The CDR3 nucleotides are TGTGCCAGCAGCCTCTCGGGGGTGGCTTTGAATGAAAAACTGTTTTTT.

The chain recombines TRBV7-3 with TRBJ2-3; TRBD1 matches at 10 bases. Per the germline V gene, CDR1 is SGHTA and CDR2 is FQGTGA. The CDR3 contains 15 residues. Germline trimming cut 4 bases from V and 1 base from J; bases unmatched to any gene: 2. Here the CDR3 DNA reads TGTGCCAGCAGCTCCGGGACAGGGGGCACAGATACGCAGTATTTT. It yields the protein CASSSGTGGTDTQYF. Full variable domain (remainder filled in from reference TRBV7-3 and TRBJ2-3): GAGVSQTPSNKVTEKGKYVELRCDPISGHTALYWYRQSLGQGPEFLIYFQGTGAADDSGLPNDRFFAVRPEGSVSTLKIQRTERGDSAVYLCASSSGTGGTDTQYFGPGTRLTVL.

The genes are TRBV6-5 and TRBJ1-2; D unclear. Trimming took off 6 bases at V and 4 bases at J, with 12 bases between the two ends. Germline loops: CDR1 MNHEY, CDR2 SVGAGI. This CDR3 spans 13 amino acids. The CDR3 nucleotides read TGTGCCAGCAGGCACTCGGGAGCCTATGGCTACACCTTC. Its protein is CASRHSGAYGYTF.

The chain couples TRBV27 to TRBJ2-6; 10 positions match TRBD1. The CDR3 is made up of 17 amino acids. V lost 6 bases, J lost 2 bases, and 7 bases stayed unmatched. Germline lookup yields CDR1 MNHEY and CDR2 SMNVEV (reference sequence). The CDR3 loop reads CASRTGQGPPGANVLTF. Written as DNA, the CDR3 is TGTGCCAGCAGGACGGGACAGGGGCCCCCTGGGGCCAACGTCCTGACTTTC.

This clone has just a few counts. The chain has TRBV5-1 and TRBJ1-2; TRBD1 is a possible D gene (5 bases). Germline V CDR1 and CDR2: SGHRS, YFSETQ. V was clipped by 4 bases and J by 7 bases, with 17 bases between them. CDR3 length: 14 amino acids. CDR3: CASSTTGSPGGYTF. The CDR3 DNA reads as TGCGCCAGCAGCACCACAGGCTCCCCGGGTGGCTACACCTTC.

The chain recombines TRBV24-1 with TRBJ2-1; weak D call: TRBD1 (6 bases). This CDR3 spans 12 amino acids. Germline values: CDR1 KGHDR, CDR2 SFDVKD. Deletions cut 10 bases from V and 0 bases from J, with 6 bases between. The CDR3 spells CATGGSYNEQFF. In DNA, the CDR3 is TGTGCCACAGGGGGCTCCTACAATGAGCAGTTCTTC.

This chain links TRBV6-6 with TRBJ2-7; D is possibly TRBD2 (5 bases). Trimming cost V 0 bases and J 5 bases, with 11 bases left between them. The CDR3 is made up of 14 amino acids. Germline V lookup: CDR1 MNHNY, CDR2 SVGAGI (reference sequence). The CDR3 loop is CASSYSQTIDEQYF. In DNA, the CDR3 is TGTGCCAGCAGTTACTCCCAGACTATCGACGAGCAGTACTTC.

CDR3: CASTQLTGTQAFF. In DNA form, the CDR3 reads TGTGCCAGCACCCAACTTACCGGGACACAAGCTTTCTTT. This sequence joins TRBV2 and TRBJ1-1, with a possible D match to TRBD1 (6 bases). Trimming left V 7 bases short and J 9 bases short, with 18 bases between. This CDR3 comprises 13 residues. Per the germline V gene, CDR1 is SNHLY and CDR2 is FYNNEI.